These 13 T cell receptor beta chains were all obtained from the same sample, sequenced in a study of CD8 T cells in Susac syndrome. An amount of RNA that ranged from about 0.45 to 1 ug was reverse transcribed with random hexamers. TCRdb re-analysed the immunoSEQ multiplex PCR reads in MiXCR, keeping a single row per CDR3 protein. The table records 70,000 or so distinct CDR3 sequences, approximately 94% of them present only once. Sequencing input: CD8+ T cells from PBMCs. The receptors stem from a human donor with multiple sclerosis.

The chain joins TRBV28 to TRBJ2-5; no firm D call. V lost 7 bases and J lost 2, with 17 bases in between. CDR3 length: 15 residues. Per the germline V gene, CDR1 is MDHEN and CDR2 is SYDVKM. The CDR3 bases are TGTGCCAGCACCCTCGAGGTGGGATCTCAAGAGACCCAGTACTTC. Translated: CASTLEVGSQETQYF.

The rearrangement links TRBV18 to TRBJ2-7; D is ambiguous. Germline CDR1 and CDR2: KGHSH and LQKENI. This CDR3 has 16 amino acids. The germline V and J ends were trimmed by 4 bases and 2 bases, with 18 bases remaining between them. The CDR3 spells CASSLSGIGAAYEQYF. DNA of the CDR3: TGTGCCAGCTCACTATCAGGCATAGGTGCAGCCTACGAGCAGTACTTC.

This chain uses TRBV29-1 with TRBJ2-7, with TRBD2 as a possible D gene (6 bases). The CDR3 is 15 amino acids. The germline CDR1 and CDR2 sequences are SQVTM and ANQGSEA. Trimming took 1 base from V and 3 from J, leaving 16 bases between them. CDR3 coding DNA: TGCAGCGTTGAAGCTGGCGGGATAGACAACTACGAGCAGTACTTC. Its protein is CSVEAGGIDNYEQYF.

This clonotype was picked up one time. This chain joins TRBV27 and TRBJ2-7; D is ambiguous. Germline V lookup: CDR1 MNHEY, CDR2 SMNVEV (reference sequence). The CDR3 totals 14 residues. V lost 4 bases and J lost 4, with 14 bases in between. The CDR3 DNA follows: TGTGCCAGCAGTTGGCGCCAAACCGATTACGAGCAGTACTTC. Protein product: CASSWRQTDYEQYF.

The chain carries TRBV3-1 and TRBJ1-1; the D is unclear. The CDR3 totals 14 residues. Between the trimmed V and J ends, which lost 4 bases and 0 bases, there was a span of 9 bases. Germline loops: CDR1 LGHDT, CDR2 YNNKEL (reference sequence). CDR3 sequence: CASSLPGMNTEAFF. The CDR3 DNA reads as TGTGCCAGCAGCCTACCTGGAATGAACACTGAAGCTTTCTTT.

This clonotype has only one observation. Here the CDR3 DNA reads TGCGCCAGCAGCCGAGACTCGGGCCTGGGGACTGAAGCTTTCTTT. Protein sequence: CASSRDSGLGTEAFF. V and J are TRBV4-3 and TRBJ1-1; unclear D gene. The CDR3 is made up of 15 amino acids. V lost 4 bases and J 5 bases, leaving 17 bases between the germline ends. Germline assignment: CDR1 LGHNA and CDR2 YSLEER.

This chain uses TRBV30 with TRBJ1-1; TRBD1 might be the D (6 bases). This CDR3 contains 14 residues. Trimming stripped 3 bases from V and 5 bases from J, with 16 bases between. Looked up from germline, CDR1 is GTSNPN and CDR2 is SVGIG (reference sequence). The CDR3 here is CAWSTGIGVTEAFF. CDR3 DNA sequence: TGTGCCTGGAGCACAGGGATAGGGGTAACTGAAGCTTTCTTT.

CDR3 in DNA: TGCGCCAGCAGCCAAGATAATAGGGACAGGGACGAGCAGTACTTC. It translates to CASSQDNRDRDEQYF. The rearrangement links TRBV4-3 to TRBJ2-7; 9 nucleotides line up with TRBD1. The CDR3 is made up of 15 amino acids. The junction had 5 bases not matched to a gene; V was cut back by 0 bases and J by 5 bases. From germline, CDR1 is LGHNA and CDR2 YSLEER.

V gene TRBV27 combines with J gene TRBJ1-1; no firm D call. Trimming took 7 bases from V and 6 from J, leaving 18 bases between them. Germline V gives CDR1 MNHEY, CDR2 SMNVEV (reference sequence). The CDR3 runs 14 residues. The CDR3 DNA is TGTGCCAGCAACCTACACTCCCCAACAGCTGAAGCTTTCTTT. Translating gives CASNLHSPTAEAFF.

The V gene is TRBV4-3, the J gene TRBJ2-5; no firm D call. From germline, CDR1 is LGHNA and CDR2 YSLEER. This CDR3 spans 14 amino acids. Trimming shortened V by 1 base and J by 0 bases, and 6 bases separated the two germline ends. CDR3 sequence: CASSQAAYQETQYF. The CDR3 nucleotides are TGCGCCAGCAGCCAAGCAGCGTACCAAGAGACCCAGTACTTC.

This chain connects TRBV15 to TRBJ2-1; D perhaps matches TRBD1 (6 bases). Germline-derived CDR1 and CDR2 are LNHNV and YYDKDF (reference sequence). This CDR3 has 15 amino acids. V was pared by 3 bases and J by 2 bases, with 11 bases between. The CDR3 DNA sequence: TGTGCCACCAGCAGTGAGGACAGAACCTACAATGAGCAGTTCTTC. Its translation: CATSSEDRTYNEQFF. The full variable domain, with the rest looked up from reference TRBV15 and TRBJ2-1, is DAMVIQNPRYQVTQFGKPVTLSCSQTLNHNVMYWYQQKSSQAPKLLFHYYDKDFNNEADTPDNFQSRRPNTSFCFLDIRSPGLGDTAMYLCATSSEDRTYNEQFFGPGTRLTVL.

This rearrangement joins TRBV29-1 to TRBJ2-7; D call uncertain. Trimming took off 6 bases at V and 1 base at J, with 7 bases between the two ends. Germline CDR1 is SQVTM and CDR2 is ANQGSEA. The CDR3 sequence is 11 residues long. CDR3 bases: TGCAGCGTCGAGTGGTCCTACGAGCAGTACTTC. Its translation: CSVEWSYEQYF.

This clonotype was seen more than once but under ten times. This chain links TRBV29-1 with TRBJ1-1, with TRBD1 identical over 9 bases. The CDR3 consists of 15 residues. V trimming: 0 bases; J trimming: 3 bases; junction bases outside the gene matches: 5. Per the germline V gene, CDR1 is SQVTM and CDR2 is ANQGSEA. This CDR3 is CSVEDLDRGDTEAFF. The CDR3 bases are TGCAGCGTTGAAGATCTGGACAGGGGAGACACTGAAGCTTTCTTT.